Following are 27 T cell receptor beta chains from one sample sequenced in a study of T-cell memory formation after mild COVID-19. TCRdb independently ran MiXCR on the 5' RACE reads; one entry per CDR3 protein. The sample shows 400,000 or so distinct CDR3 sequences, 15% to 20% of them seen only once. Sequenced: PBMCs or a T cell subset sorted from them (not recorded which). These receptors were taken from an adult woman who had mild COVID-19 (a few samples of this study predate the infection). Cell type and time point are not known.

This chain uses TRBV3-1 with TRBJ2-5, with 9 positions matching TRBD2. Germline V CDR1 and CDR2: LGHDT, YNNKEL (reference sequence). V lost 2 bases, J lost 9 bases, and 10 bases stayed unmatched. CDR3 length equals 15 residues. The CDR3: CASSQMTSGPGAQYF. The CDR3 DNA follows: TGTGCCAGCAGCCAAATGACTAGCGGTCCGGGGGCCCAGTACTTC.

This clonotype was seen only a few times. The rearrangement joins TRBV29-1 to TRBJ1-1; D perhaps matches TRBD1 (6 bases). The V and J ends lost 5 bases and 0 bases respectively, with 10 bases between them. Germline V gene lookup returns CDR1 SQVTM and CDR2 ANQGSEA. CDR3 length: 13 amino acids. The CDR3 spells CSVMTGMNTEAFF. The CDR3 nucleotides read TGCAGCGTTATGACAGGAATGAACACTGAAGCTTTCTTT.

The J gene is TRBJ2-1, the V gene TRBV9; 8 positions match TRBD1. Trimming at V came to 3 bases and at J to 1 base, leaving 3 bases not matched to a gene. Germline CDR1 and CDR2: SGDLS and YYNGEE. The CDR3 loop spans 15 amino acids. The CDR3 loop is CASSEGQVSYNEQFF. In DNA, the CDR3 is TGTGCCAGCAGCGAGGGACAGGTTTCCTACAATGAGCAGTTCTTC.

This clonotype turned up a few times. The V gene is TRBV2, the J gene TRBJ2-7; D unresolved. The CDR3 length is 15 residues. Between the trimmed V and J ends, which lost 7 bases and 3 bases, there was a span of 19 bases. The germline gives CDR1 SNHLY, CDR2 FYNNEI. For the CDR3, the DNA is TGTGCCAGCATCGACCGAGAAAGGACCCTCTACGAGCAGTACTTC. Its protein is CASIDRERTLYEQYF.

This clonotype was detected only a few times. This chain uses TRBV4-3 with TRBJ1-3; D gene ambiguous. CDR3 length: 15 residues. V was shortened by 0 bases and J by 11 bases, with 17 bases between the two germline ends. CDR1 is LGHNA and CDR2 is YSLEER in the germline V gene. The CDR3 reads CASSQDFTDSDAIYF. Here the CDR3 DNA reads TGCGCCAGCAGCCAAGATTTCACAGATTCGGACGCCATATATTTT.

The chain recombines TRBV5-4 with TRBJ2-6; D unresolved. Trimming took 2 bases from V and 1 from J, leaving 10 bases between them. The CDR3 sequence is 16 residues long. Germline lookup yields CDR1 SGHNT and CDR2 YYREEE (reference sequence). The CDR3 nucleotides are TGTGCCAGCAGCTTCCGGGTTCTATCTGGGGCCAACGTCCTGACTTTC. This translates into CASSFRVLSGANVLTF.

This clonotype was seen only a few times. V gene TRBV4-1 combines with J gene TRBJ2-3; D unresolved. This CDR3 region has 14 residues. Germline lookup yields CDR1 MGHRA and CDR2 YSYEKL. The V and J ends lost 0 bases and 4 bases respectively, with 8 bases between them. CDR3 in DNA: TGCGCCAGCAGCCAAGATACGAGCCCAGATACGCAGTATTTT. Protein sequence: CASSQDTSPDTQYF.

This clonotype has just a few counts. V usage is TRBV5-1 and J usage is TRBJ1-6, with D tentatively TRBD1 (5 bases). CDR1 and CDR2 (germline): SGHRS, YFSETQ. The CDR3 totals 16 residues. V lost 0 bases to trimming and J lost 7 bases, with 14 bases between them. The CDR3 bases are TGCGCCAGCAGCTTGGAAGAGGGGCGACTGAATTCACCCCTCCACTTT. Residues: CASSLEEGRLNSPLHF.

V gene TRBV4-2 combines with J gene TRBJ2-4, with 10 bases identical to TRBD1. Germline loops: CDR1 LGHNA, CDR2 YNFKEQ. V was clipped by 2 bases and J by 1 base; unmatched bases: 17. The CDR3 has 21 amino acids. In DNA form, the CDR3 reads TGTGCCAGCAGCCAACAAACCGCCGGGACAGGGGTAGTTGCTGCCAAAAACATTCAGTACTTC. Its protein product is CASSQQTAGTGVVAAKNIQYF.

At least ten counts were recorded for this clonotype. V is TRBV7-6 and J is TRBJ2-5; 10 bases map to TRBD2. Germline V gene data show CDR1 as SGHVS and CDR2 as FNYEAQ. The CDR3 has 18 residues. V dropped 2 bases and J dropped 5; count of bases not matched to a gene: 14. In nucleotides, the CDR3 is TGTGCCAGCAGCTTAATTTCGGTGGGGCTAGCGGGGGAGGAGACCCAGTACTTC. It specifies CASSLISVGLAGEETQYF.

This clonotype was detected only a few times. V is TRBV9 and J is TRBJ2-1; D is possibly TRBD2 (6 bases). V lost 4 bases to trimming and J lost 8 bases, with 25 bases between them. The germline V gene has CDR1 SGDLS and CDR2 YYNGEE. The CDR3 length is 17 residues. The chain's CDR3 is CASSPHPRLRGNDEQFF. The CDR3, as DNA: TGTGCCAGCAGCCCACACCCTCGACTACGCGGGAACGATGAGCAGTTCTTC.

The chain carries TRBV12-3 or TRBV12-4 and TRBJ1-2; D is unclear. Trimming took 3 bases from V and 5 from J, leaving 13 bases between them. The CDR3 totals 14 residues. CDR3 protein: CASSFELGGYGYTF. The CDR3 nucleotides read TGTGCCAGCAGTTTCGAATTGGGTGGGTATGGCTACACCTTC.

Only a few counts were recorded for this clonotype. The chain carries TRBV7-6 and TRBJ2-3; 10 bases fit TRBD1. V was pared by 3 bases and J by 14 bases, with 5 bases of the junction left unmatched. Germline lookup yields CDR1 SGHVS and CDR2 FNYEAQ. The CDR3 contains 12 residues. The CDR3: CASSFDRGRSYF. The CDR3 bases are TGTGCCAGCAGCTTCGACAGGGGGCGGTCGTATTTT.

The genes are TRBV19 and TRBJ1-2; no clear D. This CDR3 has 13 amino acids. Germline CDR1 and CDR2: LNHDA and SQIVND (reference sequence). The V and J ends lost 3 bases and 6 bases respectively, with 11 bases between them. The CDR3 protein is CASSIYSEDGYTF. CDR3 nucleotides: TGTGCCAGTAGTATCTATTCCGAGGATGGCTACACCTTC.

This clonotype was counted a few times. The V call is TRBV12-3 or TRBV12-4, the J call TRBJ1-2; TRBD1 aligns across 10 bases. There are 19 residues in the CDR3. The ends lost 7 bases at V and 6 bases at J; junction bases unmatched: 23. Written as DNA, the CDR3 is TGTGCCAGCACTCCACATATCCAAGCGTTTACCGGGACAGGGGATGGCTACACCTTC. Amino acid sequence: CASTPHIQAFTGTGDGYTF.

This clonotype appeared a few times. CDR3 sequence: CAWNSGTGNYEQYF. CDR3 bases: TGTGCCTGGAATTCTGGGACAGGGAACTACGAGCAGTACTTC. The V and J genes are TRBV30 and TRBJ2-7, with TRBD1 identical over 9 bases. This CDR3 has 14 residues. The V gene end was trimmed by 4 bases and the J gene end by 3 bases; junction bases not matched to a gene: 7. The V gene's germline CDR1 is GTSNPN and CDR2 SVGIG (reference sequence).

This clonotype was counted between two and nine times. V usage is TRBV7-2 and J usage is TRBJ2-2; TRBD1 aligns across 7 bases. Germline CDR1 and CDR2: SGHTA and FQGNSA. The CDR3 is 15 amino acids. The junction had 9 bases not matched to a gene; V was cut back by 5 bases and J by 6 bases. CDR3 sequence reads: CASSPRQGTAGELFF. The CDR3 nucleotides are TGTGCCAGCAGCCCACGACAGGGAACGGCCGGGGAGCTGTTTTTT.

This clonotype was seen a handful of times. The chain has TRBV19 and TRBJ2-1, with a weak D call TRBD1 (6 bases). The germline V and J ends were trimmed by 7 bases and 4 bases, with 17 bases remaining between them. In germline, CDR1 is LNHDA, CDR2 SQIVND (reference sequence). The CDR3 is made up of 15 amino acids. In nucleotides, the CDR3 is TGTGCCAGTACCCCCAGGGGCGCTTTGTACAATGAGCAGTTCTTC. This sequence encodes CASTPRGALYNEQFF.

This chain connects TRBV7-9 to TRBJ1-4, with 7 bases matching TRBD1. The CDR3 has 16 residues. Trimming at V came to 5 bases and at J to 6 bases, leaving 12 bases not matched to a gene. Germline V lookup: CDR1 SEHNR, CDR2 FQNEAQ (reference sequence). For the CDR3, the DNA is TGTGCCAGCAGCCTACGACGAAGACAGGGTGATGAAAAACTGTTTTTT. Translated, it gives CASSLRRRQGDEKLFF.

The rearrangement uses TRBV23-1 and TRBJ2-1, with 7 bases that match TRBD1. TRBV23-1 is filed as an ORF, its function uncertain. The CDR3 is 15 amino acids. Trimming cost V 4 bases and J 9 bases; bases outside gene matches: 12. The CDR3 here is CASSPLTDRASEQFF. CDR3 sequence (DNA): TGCGCCAGCAGTCCATTAACCGACAGGGCTAGTGAGCAGTTCTTC.

For this clonotype: Possible read error: a much larger clone is one base away. The CDR3 protein is CASSLAGRGVGNEQLF. CDR3 nucleotide sequence: TGTGCCAGCAGCTTAGCGGGAAGGGGAGTCGGGAATGAGCAGCTCTTC. This chain joins TRBV7-6 and TRBJ2-1, with D perhaps TRBD1 or TRBD2 (5 bases each). This CDR3 region has 16 residues. Looked up from germline, CDR1 is SGHVS and CDR2 is FNYEAQ.

This clonotype has a handful of counts. This chain connects TRBV27 to TRBJ1-5, with 8 positions matching TRBD1. From germline, CDR1 is MNHEY and CDR2 SMNVEV (reference sequence). The CDR3 has 14 residues. The ends lost 5 bases at V and 7 bases at J; junction bases unmatched: 7. For the CDR3, the DNA is TGTGCCAGCAGTCCGACAGGGGCCGGGCAGCCCCAGCATTTT. Amino acid sequence: CASSPTGAGQPQHF.

J is TRBJ2-7 and V is TRBV5-4; either TRBD1 or TRBD2 may supply D (5 bases each). V was trimmed by 1 base and J by 7 bases, leaving 15 bases between them. The CDR3 covers 14 residues. Germline V gene lookup returns CDR1 SGHNT and CDR2 YYREEE (reference sequence). The CDR3 sequence: CASSLTGPLREQYF. In nucleotides, the CDR3 is TGTGCCAGCAGCTTGACGGGGCCCCTGAGGGAGCAGTACTTC.

The rearrangement links TRBV6-5 to TRBJ1-1; a weak D match, TRBD1 (5 bases). CDR1 is MNHEY, CDR2 SVGAGI, per germline. V was cut by 5 bases and J by 1 base, with 14 bases left in between. This CDR3 comprises 15 residues. The CDR3 nucleotides are TGTGCCAGCAGTCCGCCCCCGACAGAGAACACTGAAGCTTTCTTT. It yields the protein CASSPPPTENTEAFF.

This clonotype was observed many times. This rearrangement joins TRBV29-1 to TRBJ2-1; possible D gene TRBD1, 5 bases. The CDR3 is 14 amino acids. Trimming removed 7 bases from V and 3 bases from J, with 16 bases in between. In germline, CDR1 is SQVTM, CDR2 ANQGSEA. The CDR3 sequence: CSGSTGTRYNEQFF. The CDR3 nucleotides are TGCAGCGGATCCACAGGAACCCGCTACAATGAGCAGTTCTTC.

The chain links TRBV12-3 or TRBV12-4 to TRBJ1-1; 8 nucleotides match TRBD1. CDR3 size: 12 residues. Losses at the gene ends were 8 bases for V and 6 bases for J; bases not matched to a gene: 5. CDR3 DNA: TGTGCCAGCGGAACAGGGGGAGCTGAAGCTTTCTTT. It codes for CASGTGGAEAFF.

The V and J genes are TRBV18 and TRBJ2-7; 8 positions agree with TRBD1. The length of the CDR3 is 17 residues. V was clipped by 3 bases and J by 5 bases; unmatched bases: 15. The germline V gene encodes CDR1 KGHSH and CDR2 LQKENI. This CDR3 reads CASSPGQGEKGFHEQYF. The CDR3 bases are TGTGCCAGCTCACCCGGACAGGGAGAAAAGGGGTTTCACGAGCAGTACTTC.